This T cell receptor (beta chain) came from a study of CD8+CD57+ T cells in acquired aplastic anemia. Genomic DNA, the template, was used for profiling of the TCR beta VDJ and CDR3. One entry per CDR3 protein results from TCRdb running MiXCR on the reads. There are 270,000 or so distinct CDR3 sequences in the sample; approximately 79% occur only once, and about two fifths lies in the top ten. Only patients with CD8+CD57+ cell expansion on flow cytometry were chosen for sequencing. CDR3 length: 13 amino acids. Germline CDR1 reads SGHAT; CDR2 reads FQDESV (reference sequence). The J segment lost 5 bases and the V segment lost 8 bases, leaving 7 bases of the junction unmatched.

This chain uses TRBV11-1 with TRBJ2-3; 7 bases map to TRBD1. Sequencing was performed on sorted CD4+, CD8+, or CD8+CD57+ T cells (not recorded which) from PBMCs. The sequence derives from a human donor with aplastic anemia. The CDR3 reads CASGARDRDTQYF. In DNA, the CDR3 is TGTGCCAGCGGCGCACGGGACAGAGATACGCAGTATTTT.